A selection of T cell receptor beta chains follows, all from one sample in a study of cytomegalovirus exposure and HLA in healthy donors. Sequenced by immunoSEQ multiplex PCR; TCRdb stores in-frame clones only, minus some. The ten top clones account for around 3.3%, within a sample of 30,000 to 40,000 clones. The sequenced sample consisted of PBMCs. These receptors were collected from a woman aged 40 to 49 in good health and CMV-seropositive. The CDR3 runs from the conserved cysteine through the conserved F or W. The D gene is left open where the match is weak. Size tells how often a clone was seen (once, few, many) or the class of an expanded clone, and some rows leave it out.

cdr3_aa: CASSYLANSYNEQFF
cdr3_nt: TGTGCCAGCAGTTACCTCGCGAACTCCTACAATGAGCAGTTCTTC
j_call: TRBJ2-1
clone_size: NA
v_call: TRBV6-5
d_call: NA

cdr3_aa: CATGWGQDTEAFF
cdr3_nt: TGTGCCACCGGGTGGGGACAGGACACTGAAGCTTTCTTT
j_call: TRBJ1-1
clone_size: NA
v_call: TRBV15
d_call: TRBD1

cdr3_aa: CASSSWTSREQFF
cdr3_nt: TGTGCCAGCAGCTCCTGGACTAGCCGCGAGCAGTTCTTC
j_call: TRBJ2-1
clone_size: NA
v_call: TRBV5-4
d_call: TRBD2

cdr3_aa: CASSEDAGGGTDTQYF
cdr3_nt: TGTGCCAGCAGTGAAGATGCGGGAGGGGGCACAGATACGCAGTATTTT
j_call: TRBJ2-3
clone_size: NA
v_call: TRBV2
d_call: TRBD2

cdr3_aa: CASSLGEDEQYF
cdr3_nt: TGTGCCAGCAGCTTAGGGGAGGACGAGCAGTACTTC
j_call: TRBJ2-7
clone_size: NA
v_call: TRBV11-1
d_call: NA

cdr3_aa: CATSREAANQPQHF
cdr3_nt: TGTGCCACCTCGCGCGAGGCAGCGAATCAGCCCCAGCATTTT
j_call: TRBJ1-5
clone_size: NA
v_call: TRBV2
d_call: NA

cdr3_aa: CASSLSISPTEAFF
cdr3_nt: TGTGCCAGCAGTTTATCGATAAGCCCCACTGAAGCTTTCTTT
j_call: TRBJ1-1
clone_size: NA
v_call: TRBV27
d_call: NA

cdr3_aa: CAWNWGGRTGEQCF
cdr3_nt: TGTGCCTGGAATTGGGGCGGGAGAACGGGCGAGCAGTGCTTC
j_call: TRBJ2-7
clone_size: NA
v_call: TRBV30
d_call: TRBD2

cdr3_aa: CASSDGGQSYEQYF
cdr3_nt: TGTGCCAGCAGTGATGGGGGACAATCCTACGAGCAGTACTTC
j_call: TRBJ2-7
clone_size: NA
v_call: TRBV25-1
d_call: NA

cdr3_aa: CAGEDNQGTEAFF
cdr3_nt: TGTGCTGGAGAGGACAACCAGGGCACTGAAGCTTTCTTT
j_call: TRBJ1-1
clone_size: NA
v_call: TRBV30
d_call: NA

cdr3_aa: CASSLGAGVSTDTQYF
cdr3_nt: TGTGCCAGCAGCTTGGGGGCGGGAGTCAGCACAGATACGCAGTATTTT
j_call: TRBJ2-3
clone_size: NA
v_call: TRBV5-4
d_call: TRBD2

cdr3_aa: CASSPDPSGTGTEAFF
cdr3_nt: TGTGCCAGCAGCCCCGACCCTTCTGGTACGGGCACTGAAGCTTTCTTT
j_call: TRBJ1-1
clone_size: NA
v_call: TRBV5-6
d_call: NA

cdr3_aa: CASSGRRAGGEKLFF
cdr3_nt: TGTGCCAGCAGTGGGAGACGCGCCGGGGGTGAAAAACTGTTTTTT
j_call: TRBJ1-4
clone_size: NA
v_call: TRBV2
d_call: NA

cdr3_aa: CASSYPRGASDNEQFF
cdr3_nt: TGTGCCAGCAGTTACCCACGGGGGGCCTCCGACAATGAGCAGTTCTTC
j_call: TRBJ2-1
clone_size: NA
v_call: TRBV6-6
d_call: NA

cdr3_aa: CASSYSVAVNTEAFF
cdr3_nt: TGTGCCAGCAGTTACTCGGTGGCGGTGAACACTGAAGCTTTCTTT
j_call: TRBJ1-1
clone_size: NA
v_call: TRBV6-5
d_call: NA

cdr3_aa: CASSQEPLSGRYQETQYF
cdr3_nt: TGCGCCAGCAGCCAAGAACCCCTTAGCGGGAGGTATCAAGAGACCCAGTACTTC
j_call: TRBJ2-5
clone_size: NA
v_call: TRBV4-3
d_call: TRBD2

cdr3_aa: CASRQQGSNQPQHF
cdr3_nt: TGTGCCAGCAGGCAGCAGGGGAGCAATCAGCCCCAGCATTTT
j_call: TRBJ1-5
clone_size: NA
v_call: TRBV28
d_call: NA

cdr3_aa: CASSVDSSTDTQYF
cdr3_nt: TGTGCCAGCAGCGTGGACAGCAGCACAGATACGCAGTATTTT
j_call: TRBJ2-3
clone_size: NA
v_call: TRBV11-2
d_call: NA

cdr3_aa: CASSLSGGQETQYF
cdr3_nt: TGTGCCAGCAGTTTGTCAGGCGGGCAAGAGACCCAGTACTTC
j_call: TRBJ2-5
clone_size: NA
v_call: TRBV28
d_call: NA

cdr3_aa: CASSLGLYSNQPQHF
cdr3_nt: TGTGCCAGCAGCTTGGGGCTGTATAGCAATCAGCCCCAGCATTTT
j_call: TRBJ1-5
clone_size: NA
v_call: TRBV5-6
d_call: NA

cdr3_aa: CASSYSLVSRSYEQYF
cdr3_nt: TGTGCCAGCAGTTATTCTCTTGTAAGCCGGAGCTACGAGCAGTACTTC
j_call: TRBJ2-7
clone_size: NA
v_call: TRBV28
d_call: NA

cdr3_aa: CAARPRTGFSNYGYTF
cdr3_nt: TGTGCCGCTCGGCCCCGGACAGGGTTTTCTAACTATGGCTACACCTTC
j_call: TRBJ1-2
clone_size: NA
v_call: TRBV6-6
d_call: TRBD1

cdr3_aa: CASSYTGAIHEQYF
cdr3_nt: TGTGCCAGCAGCTACACAGGGGCCATCCACGAGCAGTACTTC
j_call: TRBJ2-7
clone_size: NA
v_call: TRBV7-9
d_call: TRBD1

cdr3_aa: CASSDQGRGYNEQFF
cdr3_nt: TGTGCCAGCAGCGATCAGGGGAGAGGCTACAATGAGCAGTTCTTC
j_call: TRBJ2-1
clone_size: NA
v_call: TRBV9
d_call: NA

cdr3_aa: CAWNRGPEAFF
cdr3_nt: TGTGCCTGGAACAGGGGGCCTGAAGCTTTCTTT
j_call: TRBJ1-1
clone_size: NA
v_call: TRBV30
d_call: TRBD1

cdr3_aa: CASSIETGVAGELFF
cdr3_nt: TGTGCCAGTAGTATAGAAACAGGGGTGGCCGGGGAGCTGTTTTTT
j_call: TRBJ2-2
clone_size: NA
v_call: TRBV19
d_call: TRBD1

cdr3_aa: CAWSQWGAKEKLFF
cdr3_nt: TGTGCCTGGAGTCAGTGGGGAGCCAAGGAAAAACTGTTTTTT
j_call: TRBJ1-4
clone_size: NA
v_call: TRBV30
d_call: NA

cdr3_aa: CASSLTGFYGYTF
cdr3_nt: TGTGCCAGCAGCTTAACAGGCTTCTATGGCTACACCTTC
j_call: TRBJ1-2
clone_size: NA
v_call: TRBV7-9
d_call: NA

cdr3_aa: CASSLARGAGITEAFF
cdr3_nt: TGTGCCAGCAGTCTAGCACGGGGGGCAGGAATCACTGAAGCTTTCTTT
j_call: TRBJ1-1
clone_size: NA
v_call: TRBV7-8
d_call: NA

cdr3_aa: CASSLGRADTQYF
cdr3_nt: TGTGCCAGCAGCTTGGGGAGGGCAGATACGCAGTATTTT
j_call: TRBJ2-3
clone_size: NA
v_call: TRBV5-6
d_call: NA

cdr3_aa: CASSRRGGVYEQYF
cdr3_nt: TGTGCCAGCAGCCGTCGGGGCGGGGTCTACGAGCAGTACTTC
j_call: TRBJ2-7
clone_size: NA
v_call: TRBV6-5
d_call: NA

cdr3_aa: CASSETSGPTTYEQYF
cdr3_nt: TGTGCCAGCAGTGAGACTAGCGGGCCTACGACCTACGAGCAGTACTTC
j_call: TRBJ2-7
clone_size: NA
v_call: TRBV25-1
d_call: TRBD2

cdr3_aa: CASSPRTSGSYEQYF
cdr3_nt: TGTGCCAGCAGCCCAAGGACTAGCGGGAGCTACGAGCAGTACTTC
j_call: TRBJ2-7
clone_size: NA
v_call: TRBV9
d_call: TRBD2

cdr3_aa: CASSLGDTSYEQYF
cdr3_nt: TGTGCCAGCAGCTTGGGGGACACCTCCTACGAGCAGTACTTC
j_call: TRBJ2-7
clone_size: NA
v_call: TRBV11-2
d_call: NA

cdr3_aa: CASSGRSSSGNTYEQYF
cdr3_nt: TGCGCCAGCAGTGGTCGGTCATCGAGCGGGAACACCTACGAGCAGTACTTC
j_call: TRBJ2-7
clone_size: NA
v_call: TRBV10-1
d_call: TRBD2

cdr3_aa: CASSRGGANYGYTF
cdr3_nt: TGCGCCAGCAGCCGGGGGGGAGCTAACTATGGCTACACCTTC
j_call: TRBJ1-2
clone_size: NA
v_call: TRBV4-3
d_call: NA

cdr3_aa: CASRLGLAGVYEQYF
cdr3_nt: TGTGCCAGCAGACTCGGACTAGCGGGAGTCTACGAGCAGTACTTC
j_call: TRBJ2-7
clone_size: NA
v_call: TRBV6-5
d_call: TRBD2

cdr3_aa: CASSDLAGAYNEQFF
cdr3_nt: TGTGCCAGCAGTGACCTAGCGGGAGCCTACAATGAGCAGTTCTTC
j_call: TRBJ2-1
clone_size: NA
v_call: TRBV25-1
d_call: TRBD2

cdr3_aa: CASRVTGMNTEAFF
cdr3_nt: TGTGCCAGCAGGGTAACAGGCATGAACACTGAAGCTTTCTTT
j_call: TRBJ1-1
clone_size: NA
v_call: TRBV2
d_call: NA

cdr3_aa: CATSGPWEALAGTQYF
cdr3_nt: TGTGCCACCAGCGGACCATGGGAGGCCCTGGCGGGGACCCAGTACTTC
j_call: TRBJ2-5
clone_size: NA
v_call: TRBV15
d_call: NA

cdr3_aa: CASSVPSWTSGRSYEQYF
cdr3_nt: TGTGCCAGCAGTGTCCCCTCGTGGACTAGCGGGAGGAGTTACGAGCAGTACTTC
j_call: TRBJ2-7
clone_size: NA
v_call: TRBV6-1
d_call: TRBD2

cdr3_aa: CASMRTGVVFGYTF
cdr3_nt: TGTGCCAGCATGCGGACAGGGGTCGTGTTTGGCTACACCTTC
j_call: TRBJ1-2
clone_size: NA
v_call: TRBV5-8
d_call: TRBD1

cdr3_aa: CASSLGLAGDEQYF
cdr3_nt: TGTGCCAGCAGCTTAGGACTAGCGGGAGACGAGCAGTACTTC
j_call: TRBJ2-7
clone_size: NA
v_call: TRBV7-9
d_call: TRBD2

cdr3_aa: CASSREGPRTEAFF
cdr3_nt: TGTGCCAGCTCCCGGGAGGGGCCCCGTACTGAAGCTTTCTTT
j_call: TRBJ1-1
clone_size: NA
v_call: TRBV6-5
d_call: NA

cdr3_aa: CASSVRTGSGANVLTF
cdr3_nt: TGTGCCAGCAGCGTCCGAACAGGGTCTGGGGCCAACGTCCTGACTTTC
j_call: TRBJ2-6
clone_size: NA
v_call: TRBV9
d_call: NA

cdr3_aa: CASSLVAPYEQYF
cdr3_nt: TGTGCCAGCAGCTTAGTAGCTCCCTACGAGCAGTACTTC
j_call: TRBJ2-7
clone_size: NA
v_call: TRBV7-2
d_call: NA

cdr3_aa: CASSVGSAYQETQYF
cdr3_nt: TGTGCCAGCAGCGTAGGTAGCGCGTACCAAGAGACCCAGTACTTC
j_call: TRBJ2-5
clone_size: NA
v_call: TRBV9
d_call: NA

cdr3_aa: CASSTGQGLSYEQYF
cdr3_nt: TGTGCCAGCAGCACAGGACAGGGCCTCTCCTACGAGCAGTACTTC
j_call: TRBJ2-7
clone_size: NA
v_call: TRBV7-3
d_call: TRBD1

cdr3_aa: CASTPAAGGRGEQYF
cdr3_nt: TGTGCCAGCACCCCTGCAGCGGGAGGTCGGGGTGAGCAGTACTTC
j_call: TRBJ2-7
clone_size: NA
v_call: TRBV2
d_call: TRBD2

cdr3_aa: CASREGGDGYTF
cdr3_nt: TGTGCCAGCAGAGAAGGGGGCGATGGCTACACCTTC
j_call: TRBJ1-2
clone_size: NA
v_call: TRBV6-5
d_call: TRBD1

cdr3_aa: CASRQGASGELFF
cdr3_nt: TGTGCCAGCCGACAGGGGGCCTCCGGGGAGCTGTTTTTT
j_call: TRBJ2-2
clone_size: NA
v_call: TRBV2
d_call: TRBD1

cdr3_aa: CAISEGQNTGELFF
cdr3_nt: TGTGCCATCAGTGAGGGACAGAACACCGGGGAGCTGTTTTTT
j_call: TRBJ2-2
clone_size: NA
v_call: TRBV10-3
d_call: NA

cdr3_aa: CASSLEGPGFAYNEQFF
cdr3_nt: TGCGCCAGCAGCTTGGAGGGTCCAGGGTTTGCCTACAATGAGCAGTTCTTC
j_call: TRBJ2-1
clone_size: NA
v_call: TRBV5-1
d_call: NA

cdr3_aa: CASRPGAAAGEAAKNIQYF
cdr3_nt: TGCGCCAGCAGGCCCGGAGCGGCAGCGGGGGAGGCGGCCAAAAACATTCAGTACTTC
j_call: TRBJ2-4
clone_size: NA
v_call: TRBV4-1
d_call: TRBD2

cdr3_aa: CASSYSLGDQPQHF
cdr3_nt: TGTGCCAGCAGTTACTCTTTGGGCGATCAGCCCCAGCATTTT
j_call: TRBJ1-5
clone_size: NA
v_call: TRBV6-5
d_call: NA

cdr3_aa: CASRVTGQASYEQYF
cdr3_nt: TGTGCCAGCAGAGTAACGGGACAGGCCTCCTACGAGCAGTACTTC
j_call: TRBJ2-7
clone_size: NA
v_call: TRBV27
d_call: TRBD1

cdr3_aa: CASSLVGEAEQFF
cdr3_nt: TGTGCCAGCAGCTTGGTGGGAGAGGCTGAGCAGTTCTTC
j_call: TRBJ2-1
clone_size: medium-sized
v_call: TRBV7-3
d_call: NA

cdr3_aa: CASSEGRYEQYF
cdr3_nt: TGTGCCAGCAGTGAGGGCCGCTACGAGCAGTACTTC
j_call: TRBJ2-7
clone_size: NA
v_call: TRBV2
d_call: NA

cdr3_aa: CASSTGQSGANVLTF
cdr3_nt: TGCGCCAGCAGCACCGGACAGTCCGGGGCCAACGTCCTGACTTTC
j_call: TRBJ2-6
clone_size: NA
v_call: TRBV5-1
d_call: NA

cdr3_aa: CASSRRDSPDTQYF
cdr3_nt: TGTGCCAGCTCACGCCGGGACAGCCCAGATACGCAGTATTTT
j_call: TRBJ2-3
clone_size: NA
v_call: TRBV18
d_call: TRBD1